This record looks at one T cell receptor beta chain sequence and its context. Its antigen is as yet unknown. The sample has other DNA sequences that encode this CDR3 too. Per the germline V gene, CDR1 is MDHEN and CDR2 is SYDVKM. The CDR3 runs to 15 residues. Trimming took 1 base from V and 0 from J, leaving 6 bases between them. The data were taken from a study of Ad26.COV2.S vaccination and SARS-CoV-2 variants. Study as a whole: Intramuscularly, Ad26.COV2.S was given either once or twice, 56 days apart.

This sample's treatment: some 20 received Ad26.COV2.S at low or high dose, single or two shots; roughly 5 received placebo; per-sample allocation not given. It was on day 63 after the first vaccine or placebo injection that samples were taken. Study results and caveats: Assessments of TCR breadth and depth may have underestimated the total T cell responses.

The table came from immunoSEQ multiplex PCR; TCRdb's copy has only in-frame clones and leaves some out. This table has 300,000 to 400,000 clones, 85% appearing once. V and J are TRBV28 and TRBJ1-4; D remains unclear. Specimen: peripheral blood, collected in a trial of Ad26.COV2.S vaccine versus placebo. The receptor comes from a person between 18 and 65 years old who received the Ad26.COV2.S COVID-19 vaccine or a placebo. CDR3 nucleotide sequence: TGTGCCAGCAGTTTATCCGGCGCAACTAATGAAAAACTGTTTTTT. It yields the protein CASSLSGATNEKLFF.